This entry lists 11 T cell receptor beta chains sequenced from one sample in a study of cytomegalovirus exposure and HLA in healthy donors. Researchers ran the PCR with 60 Vbeta and 13 Jbeta primers. Method: immunoSEQ multiplex PCR; TCRdb's copy keeps in-frame clones and lacks some. Its table lists more than 95,000 clones. Sequenced input: PBMCs. These TCRs come from a man younger than 40 in good health and CMV-seronegative.

The V call is TRBV5-6, the J call TRBJ1-2, with no clear D. V lost 2 bases to trimming and J lost 7 bases, with 6 bases between them. Germline CDR1 SGHDT, CDR2 YYEEEE. The CDR3 consists of 11 residues. This chain's CDR3 is CASSFVGGYTF. CDR3 DNA sequence: TGTGCCAGCAGCTTCGTCGGTGGCTACACCTTC.

The V and J genes are TRBV6-1 and TRBJ2-2; possible D gene TRBD1, 5 bases. The V end lost 5 bases, the J end lost 6 bases, and 13 bases lay between the germline ends. CDR3 length equals 14 residues. The germline V gene has CDR1 MNHNS and CDR2 SASEGT. CDR3 coding DNA: TGTGCCAGCAGTTATCGACAAGGGGCCGGGGAGCTGTTTTTT. Translation gives CASSYRQGAGELFF.

This chain links TRBV5-3 with TRBJ2-1, with 11 bases fitting TRBD2. TRBV5-3 is classed as an ORF, of uncertain function. The CDR3 spans 18 residues. The ends lost 3 bases at V and 0 bases at J; junction bases unmatched: 8. CDR3 in DNA: TGTGCCAGAAGCTGGGAGACTAGCGGGGCCAGCTCCTACAATGAGCAGTTCTTC. Amino acid sequence: CARSWETSGASSYNEQFF.

V is TRBV11-1 and J is TRBJ2-5, with D unclear. Trimming stripped 3 bases from V and 1 base from J, with 6 bases between. Germline V gives CDR1 SGHAT, CDR2 FQDESV (reference sequence). This CDR3 has 13 amino acids. The CDR3 spells CASSFTVQETQYF. The CDR3 DNA is TGTGCCAGCAGCTTCACGGTCCAAGAGACCCAGTACTTC. Looking up the rest from reference TRBV11-1 and TRBJ2-5 gives the full variable domain: EAEVAQSPRYKITEKSQAVAFWCDPISGHATLYWYRQILGQGPELLVQFQDESVVDDSQLPKDRFSAERLKGVDSTLKIQPAELGDSAMYLCASSFTVQETQYFGPGTRLLVL.

The V and J genes are TRBV29-1 and TRBJ2-7, with D possibly being TRBD2 (5 bases). The germline V and J ends were trimmed by 4 bases and 3 bases, with 7 bases remaining between them. CDR1 and CDR2 (germline): SQVTM, ANQGSEA. The CDR3 runs 11 residues. The chain's CDR3 is CSVVGSYEQYF. As DNA, the CDR3 is TGCAGCGTTGTGGGGAGCTACGAGCAGTACTTC.

The V call is TRBV25-1, the J call TRBJ2-7; 10 nucleotides line up with TRBD1. V lost 2 bases, J lost 6 bases, and 4 bases stayed unmatched. This CDR3 has 14 amino acids. Germline V gene data show CDR1 as MGHDK and CDR2 as SYGVNS. CDR3 sequence reads: CASSEIGTGAEQYF. The CDR3 bases are TGTGCCAGCAGTGAAATTGGGACAGGGGCCGAGCAGTACTTC.

The chain carries TRBV6-5 and TRBJ1-2, with a tentative D call TRBD1 (5 bases). Trimming pared 5 bases from V and 4 bases from J, leaving 11 bases between. Looked up from germline, CDR1 is MNHEY and CDR2 is SVGAGI. There are 13 residues in the CDR3. CDR3 amino acids: CASSPDILYGYTF. The CDR3 nucleotides read TGTGCCAGCAGTCCGGACATTCTCTATGGCTACACCTTC.

The chain recombines TRBV19 with TRBJ1-1; the D gene is possibly TRBD1 (5 bases). The CDR3 covers 15 residues. V shed 7 bases and J shed 0 bases, with 15 bases lying between them. CDR1 LNHDA and CDR2 SQIVND come from the germline V gene (reference sequence). The CDR3 sequence is CASTGFPAVNTEAFF. CDR3 nucleotides: TGTGCCAGTACAGGGTTCCCGGCCGTGAACACTGAAGCTTTCTTT. Based on the CDR3 plus reference TRBV19 and TRBJ1-1, the full variable domain is DGGITQSPKYLFRKEGQNVTLSCEQNLNHDAMYWYRQDPGQGLRLIYYSQIVNDFQKGDIAEGYSVSREKKESFPLTVTSAQKNPTAFYLCASTGFPAVNTEAFFGQGTRLTVV.

The V and J genes are TRBV5-4 and TRBJ2-5, with 14 positions matching TRBD2. The CDR3 length is 16 residues. CDR1 is SGHNT and CDR2 is YYREEE in the germline V gene (reference sequence). Losses at the gene ends were 2 bases for V and 1 base for J; bases not matched to a gene: 1. The CDR3 DNA follows: TGTGCCAGCAGCTTAGGGACTAGCGGGAGCCAAGAGACCCAGTACTTC. It yields the protein CASSLGTSGSQETQYF.

CDR3 sequence reads: CASSSNSEDTQYF. The CDR3 nucleotides read TGTGCCAGCAGCTCAAACTCCGAGGATACGCAGTATTTT. The chain is built from TRBV7-2 and TRBJ2-3, with unresolved D. The germline V and J ends were trimmed by 4 bases and 6 bases, with 11 bases remaining between them. Germline V CDR1 and CDR2: SGHTA, FQGNSA. There are 13 residues in the CDR3. The variable domain in full, completed from reference TRBV7-2 and TRBJ2-3, reads GAGVSQSPSNKVTEKGKDVELRCDPISGHTALYWYRQSLGQGLEFLIYFQGNSAPDKSGLPSDRFSAERTGGSVSTLTIQRTQQEDSAVYLCASSSNSEDTQYFGPGTRLTVL.

This sequence joins TRBV4-1 and TRBJ1-4, with 10 positions matching TRBD1. CDR1 is MGHRA and CDR2 is YSYEKL in the germline V gene. V lost 4 bases to trimming and J lost 1 base; unmatched junction nucleotides: 6. The CDR3 length is 17 residues. The CDR3 DNA follows: TGCGCCAGCAGCCGTGACAGGGGGCTAATAACTAATGAAAAACTGTTTTTT. Protein sequence: CASSRDRGLITNEKLFF.